Listed below are T cell receptor beta chains from one sample, sequenced in a study. MiXCR was run by TCRdb on the multiplex PCR reads, yielding one entry per CDR3 protein. The repertoire holds approximately 890 distinct CDR3 sequences, with almost 8.5% as singletons. The specimen sequenced was naive CD4+ T cells sorted from blood. Every receptor here comes from a female donor with breast cancer. CDR3s include the opening cysteine and the closing phenylalanine or tryptophan. The D gene is left open where the match is weak. Rows may omit the clone size; those that give it use once, few, many or a size class.

CDR3nt: TGTGCCAGCAGTGACAGGGGACACGGCTACACCTTC; CDR3aa: CASSDRGHGYTF; d_gene: TRBD1; j_gene: TRBJ1-2; abundance: medium-sized; v_gene: TRBV12-3/TRBV12-4
CDR3nt: TGTGCCAGCAGTTTAGGGTTAGGGTTAAATAACTATGGCTACACCTTC; CDR3aa: CASSLGLGLNNYGYTF; d_gene: NA; j_gene: TRBJ1-2; abundance: NA; v_gene: TRBV12-3/TRBV12-4
CDR3nt: TGTGCCAGCAGCAGGGAGGTCCGTGGCTACACCTTC; CDR3aa: CASSREVRGYTF; d_gene: NA; j_gene: TRBJ1-2; abundance: medium-sized; v_gene: TRBV12-3/TRBV12-4
CDR3nt: TGTGCCAGCAGTTTAGCGCCTCTGAACTATGGCTACACCTTC; CDR3aa: CASSLAPLNYGYTF; d_gene: NA; j_gene: TRBJ1-2; abundance: medium-sized; v_gene: TRBV12-3/TRBV12-4
CDR3nt: TGTGCCAGCAGGGGAAACCGGGACAGGGGAATGAGTTGGTATGGCTACACCTTC; CDR3aa: CASRGNRDRGMSWYGYTF; d_gene: TRBD1; j_gene: TRBJ1-2; abundance: NA; v_gene: TRBV12-3/TRBV12-4
CDR3nt: TGTGCCAGCAGTTTTCGGAGGAATAACTATGGCTACACCTTC; CDR3aa: CASSFRRNNYGYTF; d_gene: NA; j_gene: TRBJ1-2; abundance: medium-sized; v_gene: TRBV12-3/TRBV12-4
CDR3nt: TGTGCCAGCGGGCTCGGGGTACGTGGCTACACCTTC; CDR3aa: CASGLGVRGYTF; d_gene: NA; j_gene: TRBJ1-2; abundance: large; v_gene: TRBV12-3/TRBV12-4
CDR3nt: TGTGCCAGCAGTGACATACGGACAGGAACCTATGGCTACACCTTC; CDR3aa: CASSDIRTGTYGYTF; d_gene: TRBD1; j_gene: TRBJ1-2; abundance: many; v_gene: TRBV12-3/TRBV12-4
CDR3nt: TGTGCCAGCAGTGTCTCCAGGGTTGGCTACACCTTC; CDR3aa: CASSVSRVGYTF; d_gene: NA; j_gene: TRBJ1-2; abundance: NA; v_gene: TRBV12-3/TRBV12-4
CDR3nt: TGTGCCAGCAGCCTCTCCGGCAGGGGTCGCAACAGCTATGGCTACACCTTC; CDR3aa: CASSLSGRGRNSYGYTF; d_gene: NA; j_gene: TRBJ1-2; abundance: many; v_gene: TRBV12-3/TRBV12-4
CDR3nt: TGTGCCAGCAGACAGGACAATAGCTATGGCTACACCTTC; CDR3aa: CASRQDNSYGYTF; d_gene: NA; j_gene: TRBJ1-2; abundance: medium-sized; v_gene: TRBV12-3/TRBV12-4
CDR3nt: TGTGCCAGCAGTAGCAGGGCTGGCTACACCTTC; CDR3aa: CASSSRAGYTF; d_gene: NA; j_gene: TRBJ1-2; abundance: few; v_gene: TRBV12-3/TRBV12-4